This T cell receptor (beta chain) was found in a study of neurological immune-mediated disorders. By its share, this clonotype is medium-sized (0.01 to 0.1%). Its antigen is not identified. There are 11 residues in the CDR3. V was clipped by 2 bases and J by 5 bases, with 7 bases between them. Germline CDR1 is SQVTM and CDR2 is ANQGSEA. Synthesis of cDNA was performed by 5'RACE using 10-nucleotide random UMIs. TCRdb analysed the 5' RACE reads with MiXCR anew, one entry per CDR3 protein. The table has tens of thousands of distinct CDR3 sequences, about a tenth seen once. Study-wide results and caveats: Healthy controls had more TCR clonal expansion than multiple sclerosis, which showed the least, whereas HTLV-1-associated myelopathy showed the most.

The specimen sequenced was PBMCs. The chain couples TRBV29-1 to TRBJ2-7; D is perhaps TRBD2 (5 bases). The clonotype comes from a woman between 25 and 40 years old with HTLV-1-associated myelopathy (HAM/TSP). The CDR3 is CSVELRDEQYF. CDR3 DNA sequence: TGCAGCGTTGAATTGAGGGACGAGCAGTACTTC.